This section outlines one T cell receptor beta chain sequence together with its context. Seattle enrolled patients during active infection and tracked them longitudinally. How the authors handled the data: Reference gene primers were amplified, and this amplification served to estimate nucleated cell counts. Using immunoSEQ multiplex PCR, the repertoire was profiled, and TCRdb retains in-frame clones only, with some absent. V and J calls plus clone size are reproduced from that table; the DNA served to infer D and trimming. Of under 300,000 clones in the sample, nearly 90% were seen once. The sample belongs to a study of blood T cell repertoires in COVID-19. About the research overall: The United States, Italy and Spain provided the acute and convalescent COVID-19 samples. T cells, B-cell-depleted T cells, or PBMCs supplied cDNA or gDNA.

Germline CDR1 reads SGHAT; CDR2 reads FQDESV (reference sequence). The CDR3 length is 11 residues. The V gene lost 6 bases and the J gene lost 2 bases, with 4 bases spanning the gap. The sample comprised peripheral blood. The chain has TRBV11-1 and TRBJ1-2; D not resolved. The receptor comes from an older woman with COVID-19, enrolled during active disease. The CDR3 bases are TGTGCCAGCAGAGCAAACTATGGCTACACCTTC. It encodes CASRANYGYTF.